The clone carrying this T cell receptor (beta chain) was found many times. Antigen: not known. Noted time point: patch test 2, 6 weeks after DPC sensitization. The treatment: therapeutic diphenylcyclopropenone sensitization with weekly scalp DPC. Per the germline V gene, CDR1 is SGHTA and CDR2 is FQGNSA. With 7 bases removed from V and 2 bases from J, the gap between germline ends came to 11 bases. This CDR3 region has 13 residues. This sample is drawn from a study of human T cells and chemical hapten exposure. Findings and limits, study-wide: Patch test score was positively correlated with the counts of TCRs that had expanded at PT1. The donor cohort had alopecia, so its immune response may not match that of healthy people.

TCRdb used MiXCR to reprocess the RACE reads, holding one entry per CDR3 protein. The sample has more than 90,000 distinct CDR3 sequences, over 10% seen once. Sample: whole blood, taken in connection with sensitization to the hapten diphenylcyclopropenone (DPC). The TCR was taken from a woman aged 40 to 50 with alopecia areata. Some clones in this sample may be carry-over from other donors' samples. The genes are TRBV7-2 and TRBJ1-2, with TRBD1 as a possible D gene (5 bases). Here the CDR3 reads CASKRRGNYGYTF. Written as DNA, the CDR3 is TGTGCCAGCAAAAGGAGGGGAAACTATGGCTACACCTTC.